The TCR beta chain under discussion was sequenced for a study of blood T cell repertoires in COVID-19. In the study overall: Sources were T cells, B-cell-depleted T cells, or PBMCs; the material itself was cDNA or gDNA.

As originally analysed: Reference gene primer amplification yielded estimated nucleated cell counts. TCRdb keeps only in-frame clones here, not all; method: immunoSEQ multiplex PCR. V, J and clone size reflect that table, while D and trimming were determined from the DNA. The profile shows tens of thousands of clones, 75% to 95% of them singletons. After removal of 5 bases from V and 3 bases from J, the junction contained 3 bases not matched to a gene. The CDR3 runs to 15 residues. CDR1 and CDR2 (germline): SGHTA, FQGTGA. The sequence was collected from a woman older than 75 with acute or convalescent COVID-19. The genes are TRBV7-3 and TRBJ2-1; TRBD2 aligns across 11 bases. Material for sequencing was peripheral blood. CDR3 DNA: TGTGCCAGCAGCCCTACTAGCGGGGGCTACAATGAGCAGTTCTTC. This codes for CASSPTSGGYNEQFF.